The 14 T cell receptor beta chains below come from one sample, sequenced in a study of immune evolution from preneoplasia to lung adenocarcinoma. Assay: immunoSEQ multiplex PCR; the TCRdb copy retains only in-frame clones and omits some. The table lists some 3,900 clones, around 78% of them singletons. Sequenced input: FFPE lung adenocarcinoma in situ tissue. The receptors were gathered from a person aged 60-80 years with lung adenocarcinoma.

This clone was seen only a few times. The chain joins TRBV28 to TRBJ1-4, with D perhaps matching TRBD1 (6 bases). The V gene's germline CDR1 is MDHEN and CDR2 SYDVKM. The CDR3 runs 12 residues. Trimming took 3 bases from V and 8 from J, leaving 7 bases between them. CDR3 residues: CASSLDREKLFF. In DNA form, the CDR3 reads TGTGCCAGCAGTTTGGACAGAGAAAAACTGTTTTTT.

This clone has a handful of counts. The CDR3 DNA follows: TGTGCCAGCAGTTACTCGAAAGGGAACGAGCAGTACTTC. Amino acids: CASSYSKGNEQYF. J is TRBJ2-7 and V is TRBV6-7; D call uncertain. TRBV6-7 is an ORF, with its function uncertain. This CDR3 is 13 amino acids long. Between the trimmed V and J ends, which lost 0 bases and 5 bases, there was a span of 8 bases.

This chain connects TRBV9 to TRBJ2-3; D remains ambiguous. Trimming took 3 bases from V and 2 from J, leaving 4 bases between them. Germline V CDR1 and CDR2: SGDLS, YYNGEE. The CDR3 runs 12 residues. Written as DNA, the CDR3 is TGTGCCAGCAGCGACCACACAGATACGCAGTATTTT. Translation: CASSDHTDTQYF.

The CDR3 DNA is TGTGCCAGCAGTCCATCCCGGGACAGGGAATCTGGAAACACCATATATTTT. Protein product: CASSPSRDRESGNTIYF. The chain combines TRBV11-2 with TRBJ1-3, with 9 bases matching TRBD1. Germline V CDR1 and CDR2: SGHAT, FQNNGV. Trimming cost V 6 bases and J 1 base; bases outside gene matches: 10. The CDR3 is made up of 17 amino acids.

The chain joins TRBV25-1 to TRBJ1-2; a weak D match, TRBD1 (5 bases). Per germline, CDR1 MGHDK and CDR2 SYGVNS. The CDR3 has 13 residues. The V end was cut by 3 bases, the J end by 8 bases, with 13 bases between. CDR3 loop: CASSDQTAVGYTF. DNA of the CDR3: TGTGCCAGCAGTGACCAGACAGCCGTGGGCTACACCTTC.

The chain joins TRBV10-3 to TRBJ2-7, with TRBD1 identical over 8 bases. This CDR3 is 15 amino acids long. The germline gives CDR1 ENHRY, CDR2 SYGVKD. The ends lost 2 bases at V and 0 bases at J; junction bases unmatched: 3. CDR3 DNA sequence: TGTGCCATCAGTGAGCTTCAGGGGGCCTCCTACGAGCAGTACTTC. Residues: CAISELQGASYEQYF.

About this clone itself: Sequence at one end of the junction differs from germline and may be a read error. The rearrangement uses TRBV10-1 and TRBJ1-2; D is perhaps TRBD1 (5 bases). Germline loops: CDR1 WNHNN, CDR2 SYGVQD (reference sequence). The CDR3 loop spans 9 amino acids. CDR3 nucleotides: TGCGCCAGCATAACGGGACTCTTTTTC. The encoded protein is CASITGLFF.

CDR3 amino acids: CASRSSGGTGELFF. CDR3 coding DNA: TGCGCCAGCAGATCTAGCGGGGGCACCGGGGAGCTGTTTTTT. The V and J genes are TRBV5-1 and TRBJ2-2; 10 bases are shared with TRBD2. V dropped 5 bases and J dropped 4; count of bases not matched to a gene: 2. The CDR3 totals 14 residues. CDR1 and CDR2 from the germline V gene are SGHRS and YFSETQ. The full variable domain, its missing parts supplied by reference TRBV5-1 and TRBJ2-2, is KAGVTQTPRYLIKTRGQQVTLSCSPISGHRSVSWYQQTPGQGLQFLFEYFSETQRNKGNFPGRFSGRQFSNSRSEMNVSTLELGDSALYLCASRSSGGTGELFFGEGSRLTVL.

CDR3 residues: CASTPLAATGELFF. The DNA of the CDR3 is TGTGCCAGCACCCCACTAGCCGCCACCGGGGAGCTGTTTTTT. The V call is TRBV7-2, the J call TRBJ2-2; maybe TRBD2 (6 bases). V was clipped by 7 bases and J by 4 bases, with 13 bases between them. CDR1 is SGHTA, CDR2 FQGNSA, per germline. The length of the CDR3 is 14 residues.

This rearrangement joins TRBV30 to TRBJ2-7; TRBD1 agrees at 7 bases. This CDR3 has 12 residues. Unmatched junction bases numbered 1, after V lost 4 bases and J lost 1 base. Germline V gene data show CDR1 as GTSNPN and CDR2 as SVGIG (reference sequence). The CDR3 DNA reads as TGTGCCTGGAAGGGACAGTCCTACGAGCAGTACTTC. Its translation is CAWKGQSYEQYF.

The chain combines TRBV6-1 with TRBJ2-7, with D possibly being TRBD1 (5 bases). CDR1 MNHNS and CDR2 SASEGT come from the germline V gene. The CDR3 is 14 residues long. V gave up 2 bases and J gave up 0 bases, with 8 bases separating them. The CDR3 nucleotides are TGTGCCAGCAGTGAACAGGGCCGCTCCTACGAGCAGTACTTC. Residues: CASSEQGRSYEQYF.

This clone was detected once. This chain links TRBV6-5 with TRBJ1-1, with no clear D. Germline CDR1 and CDR2: MNHEY and SVGAGI. Trimming took off 0 bases at V and 1 base at J, with 6 bases between the two ends. The CDR3 extends over 14 amino acids. Here the CDR3 DNA reads TGTGCCAGCAGTTACTCGATACAGAACACTGAAGCTTTCTTT. Amino acids: CASSYSIQNTEAFF.

The rearrangement joins TRBV5-1 to TRBJ2-4; 13 bases fit TRBD2. V gave up 4 bases and J gave up 6 bases; unmatched junction bases: 4. Germline CDR1 SGHRS, CDR2 YFSETQ. This CDR3 has 15 amino acids. The CDR3 spells CASSTSGGAGNIQYF. DNA for the CDR3: TGCGCCAGCAGCACTAGCGGGGGGGCCGGAAACATTCAGTACTTC.

The V gene is TRBV27, the J gene TRBJ2-3, with D maybe TRBD2 (5 bases). Trimming took 2 bases from V and 4 from J, leaving 13 bases between them. The CDR3 is made up of 15 amino acids. Looked up from germline, CDR1 is MNHEY and CDR2 is SMNVEV (reference sequence). The CDR3 spells CASSLLGGGSDTQYF. In DNA, the CDR3 is TGTGCCAGCAGTTTACTGGGTGGAGGTTCAGATACGCAGTATTTT.